The clone carrying this TCR beta chain was observed once. The data stem from a study of T cell responses to AZD1222 COVID-19 vaccine. Clones were sequenced by immunoSEQ multiplex PCR, and TCRdb holds only the in-frame ones, with some missing. The sample carries about 90,000 clones, around nine tenths recorded once. Here the sequenced sample was peripheral blood, taken on day 0 of MenACWY control vaccination. The sequence was collected from an adult in good health.

The CDR3 spells CASSQDVGSRNTEAFF. The CDR3 DNA sequence: TGCGCCAGCAGCCAAGATGTGGGGAGTAGGAACACTGAAGCTTTCTTT. The chain is built from TRBV4-3 and TRBJ1-1; D gene unclear. V lost 0 bases and J lost 1, with 12 bases in between. The germline V gene encodes CDR1 LGHNA and CDR2 YSLEER. The CDR3 spans 16 residues.